These T cell receptor beta chains were read from a single sample in a study of control samples from healthy donors and cancer patients. The method was immunoSEQ multiplex PCR; TCRdb's version includes in-frame clones alone and lacks a portion of them. The table includes more than 100,000 clones, 70% to 90% detected once. The sample consisted of blood. These receptors originate from a man aged 40-50 years in good health. Each CDR3 is given with its conserved first and last residue. The D gene is left open where the match is weak. A clone size is listed for some rows: how often the clone was seen (once, few, many), or a class if it is expanded.

abundance: once
d_gene: TRBD1
v_gene: TRBV6-1
j_gene: TRBJ1-2
CDR3nt: TGTGCCAGCAGTGAATATTGGACAGGCGGACAAGGCTACACCTTC
CDR3aa: CASSEYWTGGQGYTF

abundance: few
d_gene: -
v_gene: TRBV6-2/TRBV6-3
j_gene: TRBJ2-7
CDR3nt: TGTGCCAGCAGCCCCCAGGGTAACGAGCAGTACTTC
CDR3aa: CASSPQGNEQYF

abundance: -
d_gene: -
v_gene: TRBV18
j_gene: TRBJ1-1
CDR3nt: TGTGCCAGCTCACCAAACATTGAAGCTTTCTTT
CDR3aa: CASSPNIEAFF

abundance: -
d_gene: -
v_gene: TRBV6-4
j_gene: TRBJ2-7
CDR3nt: TGTGCCAGCGCCGGGGGTTCTACCTACGAGCAGTACTTC
CDR3aa: CASAGGSTYEQYF

abundance: few
d_gene: -
v_gene: TRBV4-1
j_gene: TRBJ2-2
CDR3nt: TGCGCCAGCAGCCAAGAAGGGTCCGACCAGTCCACCGGGGAGCTGTTTTTT
CDR3aa: CASSQEGSDQSTGELFF

abundance: -
d_gene: TRBD1
v_gene: TRBV19
j_gene: TRBJ2-3
CDR3nt: TGTGCCAGTAGTTCCCCGGGACAGGGGGGCACAGATACGCAGTATTTT
CDR3aa: CASSSPGQGGTDTQYF

abundance: once
d_gene: -
v_gene: TRBV10-1
j_gene: TRBJ1-1
CDR3nt: TGCGCCAGCAGTGAACAGGGGAACACTGAAGCTTTCTTT
CDR3aa: CASSEQGNTEAFF

abundance: -
d_gene: TRBD1
v_gene: TRBV30
j_gene: TRBJ2-7
CDR3nt: TGTGCCTGGAGTACCGGGACAGGGCGCTCCGAGCAGTACTTC
CDR3aa: CAWSTGTGRSEQYF

abundance: -
d_gene: -
v_gene: TRBV24-1
j_gene: TRBJ2-7
CDR3nt: TGTGCCACCAGTGACCCGCGGGACACCTCCTACGAGCAGTACTTC
CDR3aa: CATSDPRDTSYEQYF

abundance: -
d_gene: TRBD2
v_gene: TRBV7-2
j_gene: TRBJ2-1
CDR3nt: TGTGCCAGCAGCTTAAAGCGGGGGGGTTCAGTTGAGCAGTTCTTC
CDR3aa: CASSLKRGGSVEQFF

abundance: -
d_gene: -
v_gene: TRBV11-1
j_gene: TRBJ2-7
CDR3nt: TGTGCCAGCAGCGTGTACTCCAGGGGCAACGAGCAGTACTTC
CDR3aa: CASSVYSRGNEQYF

abundance: few
d_gene: -
v_gene: TRBV25-1
j_gene: TRBJ1-1
CDR3nt: TGTGCCAGCAGTGATCTGGGAGCCACTGAAGCTTTCTTT
CDR3aa: CASSDLGATEAFF

abundance: -
d_gene: TRBD1
v_gene: TRBV27
j_gene: TRBJ1-6
CDR3nt: TGTGCCACCGCAAAAGGGGGCCTATCTTATAATTCACCCCTCCACTTT
CDR3aa: CATAKGGLSYNSPLHF

abundance: -
d_gene: -
v_gene: TRBV27
j_gene: TRBJ2-7
CDR3nt: TGTGCCAGCAGTTTATCGGGGGGATCCTACGAGCAGTACTTC
CDR3aa: CASSLSGGSYEQYF

abundance: -
d_gene: -
v_gene: TRBV5-6
j_gene: TRBJ1-5
CDR3nt: TGTGCCAGCAGCTTGTATACAGCGAGTCAGCCCCAGCATTTT
CDR3aa: CASSLYTASQPQHF

abundance: -
d_gene: -
v_gene: TRBV7-8
j_gene: TRBJ1-1
CDR3nt: TGTGCCAGCAGCCACCTGACCGGGGGTGGGGGGAACACTGAAGCTTTCTTT
CDR3aa: CASSHLTGGGGNTEAFF

abundance: -
d_gene: -
v_gene: TRBV6-2/TRBV6-3
j_gene: TRBJ2-3
CDR3nt: TGTGCCAGCAGTTACTCGAGGGGGGTGCAGTATTTT
CDR3aa: CASSYSRGVQYF

abundance: -
d_gene: -
v_gene: TRBV12-3/TRBV12-4
j_gene: TRBJ1-2
CDR3nt: TGTGCCAGCAGTTTAGTGGGTTATGGCTACACCTTC
CDR3aa: CASSLVGYGYTF

abundance: -
d_gene: -
v_gene: TRBV6-1
j_gene: TRBJ1-5
CDR3nt: TGTGCCAGCAGTGAGAGGAACAGTAGAAGCAATCAGCCCCAGCATTTT
CDR3aa: CASSERNSRSNQPQHF

abundance: -
d_gene: -
v_gene: TRBV5-8
j_gene: TRBJ1-2
CDR3nt: TGTGCCAGCAGCCCCCGGCCCAATGGCTATGGCTACACCTTC
CDR3aa: CASSPRPNGYGYTF

abundance: -
d_gene: -
v_gene: TRBV6-4
j_gene: TRBJ1-2
CDR3nt: TGTGCCAGCAGTGACTCTCGGACAGTTGGTGGCTACACCTTC
CDR3aa: CASSDSRTVGGYTF

abundance: -
d_gene: -
v_gene: TRBV19
j_gene: TRBJ1-1
CDR3nt: TGTGCCAGCAACATCATGAACACTGAAGCTTTCTTT
CDR3aa: CASNIMNTEAFF

abundance: -
d_gene: -
v_gene: TRBV6-1
j_gene: TRBJ2-3
CDR3nt: TGTGCCAGCAGTGAACTTGGACTGTCTAGCACAGATACGCAGTATTTT
CDR3aa: CASSELGLSSTDTQYF

abundance: few
d_gene: -
v_gene: TRBV9
j_gene: TRBJ2-7
CDR3nt: TGTGCCAGCAGCGTTGGCCCAATCCACGAGCAGTACTTC
CDR3aa: CASSVGPIHEQYF

abundance: -
d_gene: TRBD1
v_gene: TRBV5-6
j_gene: TRBJ1-5
CDR3nt: TGTGCCAGCAGCTTGGGTCGCAGGGGGCGCAGCAATCAGCCCCAGCATTTT
CDR3aa: CASSLGRRGRSNQPQHF

abundance: once
d_gene: -
v_gene: TRBV30
j_gene: TRBJ1-3
CDR3nt: TGTGCCTGGAGTCGAGAGCTAGGTGGAGGAAACACCATATATTTT
CDR3aa: CAWSRELGGGNTIYF

abundance: -
d_gene: -
v_gene: TRBV6-2/TRBV6-3
j_gene: TRBJ1-5
CDR3nt: TGTGCCAGCAGTTACTCTGGCAGGAGCAATCAGCCCCAGCATTTT
CDR3aa: CASSYSGRSNQPQHF

abundance: -
d_gene: TRBD1
v_gene: TRBV5-1
j_gene: TRBJ2-3
CDR3nt: TGCGCCAGCAGCCTCTCACAGGGGTCGGGCACAGATACGCAGTATTTT
CDR3aa: CASSLSQGSGTDTQYF

abundance: -
d_gene: -
v_gene: TRBV18
j_gene: TRBJ1-1
CDR3nt: TGTGCCAGCTCACCGGCAGGGCTCACTGAAGCTTTCTTT
CDR3aa: CASSPAGLTEAFF

abundance: -
d_gene: -
v_gene: TRBV15
j_gene: TRBJ1-2
CDR3nt: TGTGCCACCAGCAGAGGGCAGGGCCGGGACTATGGCTACACCTTC
CDR3aa: CATSRGQGRDYGYTF

abundance: -
d_gene: TRBD1
v_gene: TRBV28
j_gene: TRBJ1-1
CDR3nt: TGTGCCAGCAGTTTACAGGGGGTGTACCTAAACACTGAAGCTTTCTTT
CDR3aa: CASSLQGVYLNTEAFF

abundance: -
d_gene: -
v_gene: TRBV6-1
j_gene: TRBJ1-6
CDR3nt: TGTGCCAGCAGTGAAGTCAGAAGGGTGGTCAATAATTCACCCCTCCACTTT
CDR3aa: CASSEVRRVVNNSPLHF

abundance: -
d_gene: -
v_gene: TRBV24-1
j_gene: TRBJ2-1
CDR3nt: TGTGCCACCAGTGACCCGTCAGGGGGGGCCGCCTACAATGAGCAGTTCTTC
CDR3aa: CATSDPSGGAAYNEQFF

abundance: -
d_gene: -
v_gene: TRBV15
j_gene: TRBJ1-2
CDR3nt: TGTGCCACCAGCAAAGATATGGTAGGCCTTAACTATGGCTACACCTTC
CDR3aa: CATSKDMVGLNYGYTF

abundance: -
d_gene: -
v_gene: TRBV7-9
j_gene: TRBJ1-4
CDR3nt: TGTGCCAGCAGAGCAGGGGTTCGAAAACTGTTTTTT
CDR3aa: CASRAGVRKLFF

abundance: -
d_gene: TRBD1
v_gene: TRBV19
j_gene: TRBJ1-1
CDR3nt: TGTGCCAGTAGGGCAGGGGGGAGAGGAGAGACTGAAGCTTTCTTT
CDR3aa: CASRAGGRGETEAFF

abundance: medium-sized
d_gene: -
v_gene: TRBV2
j_gene: TRBJ1-3
CDR3nt: TGTGCCAGCAGTGCCGGGTTCTCTGGAAACACCATATATTTT
CDR3aa: CASSAGFSGNTIYF

abundance: -
d_gene: TRBD2
v_gene: TRBV4-2
j_gene: TRBJ2-1
CDR3nt: TGTGCCAGCAGCCCCGGGACTAGCGGGGGGGGTCTCTACAATGAGCAGTTCTTC
CDR3aa: CASSPGTSGGGLYNEQFF

abundance: -
d_gene: -
v_gene: TRBV11-1
j_gene: TRBJ2-5
CDR3nt: TGTGCCACCCAAAAAGGGAACCAAGAGACCCAGTACTTC
CDR3aa: CATQKGNQETQYF

abundance: -
d_gene: TRBD2
v_gene: TRBV2
j_gene: TRBJ2-5
CDR3nt: TGTGCCAGCAATCCGGGACTAGCGGGGGGGCCAAGAGCCACTAGAGAGACCCAGTACTTC
CDR3aa: CASNPGLAGGPRATRETQYF

abundance: -
d_gene: TRBD1
v_gene: TRBV7-3
j_gene: TRBJ2-1
CDR3nt: TGTGCCAGCAGCCTGGGACAGGGTACCTACAATGAGCAGTTCTTC
CDR3aa: CASSLGQGTYNEQFF

abundance: once
d_gene: -
v_gene: TRBV19
j_gene: TRBJ1-5
CDR3nt: TGTGCCAGTAGTATGAACAGTCATAGCAATCAGCCCCAGCATTTT
CDR3aa: CASSMNSHSNQPQHF

abundance: -
d_gene: -
v_gene: TRBV11-2
j_gene: TRBJ2-6
CDR3nt: TGTGCCAGCCTTTGGCCTGGGGCCAACGTCCTGACTTTC
CDR3aa: CASLWPGANVLTF

abundance: -
d_gene: TRBD1
v_gene: TRBV6-1
j_gene: TRBJ2-7
CDR3nt: TGTGCCAGCAGTGAAGGCAGGGACAGAAGCTACGAGCAGTACTTC
CDR3aa: CASSEGRDRSYEQYF

abundance: -
d_gene: -
v_gene: TRBV24-1
j_gene: TRBJ1-6
CDR3nt: TGTGCCACCAGTGATAGAAGAGATTCACCCCTCCACTTT
CDR3aa: CATSDRRDSPLHF

abundance: -
d_gene: -
v_gene: TRBV24-1
j_gene: TRBJ1-1
CDR3nt: TGTGCCACCAGTGACTCTACGATGAACACTGAAGCTTTCTTT
CDR3aa: CATSDSTMNTEAFF

abundance: -
d_gene: TRBD1
v_gene: TRBV5-1
j_gene: TRBJ2-1
CDR3nt: TGCGCCAGCAGCTCTCCGGGACAGGGAAGCAATGAGCAGTTCTTC
CDR3aa: CASSSPGQGSNEQFF

abundance: -
d_gene: -
v_gene: TRBV18
j_gene: TRBJ1-2
CDR3nt: TGTGCCAGCTCACCTGATTTCGGCCCAGAGAACTATGGCTACACCTTC
CDR3aa: CASSPDFGPENYGYTF

abundance: -
d_gene: -
v_gene: TRBV18
j_gene: TRBJ2-1
CDR3nt: TGTGCCAGCTCAAGCGGGACAGACAATGAGCAGTTCTTC
CDR3aa: CASSSGTDNEQFF

abundance: -
d_gene: TRBD1
v_gene: TRBV24-1
j_gene: TRBJ1-2
CDR3nt: TGTGCCACCAGTGATAGGGACAGGGGGAATGGCTACACCTTC
CDR3aa: CATSDRDRGNGYTF

abundance: once
d_gene: -
v_gene: TRBV5-5
j_gene: TRBJ2-7
CDR3nt: TGTGCCAGCAGCCTGGATAGTAGGGAGCAGTACTTC
CDR3aa: CASSLDSREQYF

abundance: -
d_gene: -
v_gene: TRBV4-3
j_gene: TRBJ2-7
CDR3nt: TGCGCCAGCAGCCAAGAGGCGGTAGGATCATCCTACGAGCAGTACTTC
CDR3aa: CASSQEAVGSSYEQYF

abundance: -
d_gene: -
v_gene: TRBV30
j_gene: TRBJ1-6
CDR3nt: TGTGCCTGGAGTCCCCGCAATTCACCCCTCCACTTT
CDR3aa: CAWSPRNSPLHF

abundance: many
d_gene: -
v_gene: TRBV6-2/TRBV6-3
j_gene: TRBJ1-4
CDR3nt: TGTGCCAGCAGTTACTCGGACAATGAAAAACTGTTTTTT
CDR3aa: CASSYSDNEKLFF

abundance: -
d_gene: -
v_gene: TRBV6-5
j_gene: TRBJ1-2
CDR3nt: TGTGCCAGCAGTTCCGTGCAGAACTATGGCTACACCTTC
CDR3aa: CASSSVQNYGYTF

abundance: -
d_gene: -
v_gene: TRBV13
j_gene: TRBJ1-2
CDR3nt: TGTGCCAGCAGCTTGGCCACTAACTATGGCTACACCTTC
CDR3aa: CASSLATNYGYTF

abundance: -
d_gene: TRBD1
v_gene: TRBV3-1/TRBV3-2
j_gene: TRBJ2-1
CDR3nt: TGTGCCAGCAGCCAAGTGGGGACAGGAGCCTACAATGAGCAGTTCTTC
CDR3aa: CASSQVGTGAYNEQFF

abundance: few
d_gene: TRBD1
v_gene: TRBV5-1
j_gene: TRBJ1-1
CDR3nt: TGCGCCAGCAGCCCGGGGACAGGGAAGGCGTACACTGAAGCTTTCTTT
CDR3aa: CASSPGTGKAYTEAFF

abundance: -
d_gene: TRBD2
v_gene: TRBV3-1/TRBV3-2
j_gene: TRBJ2-1
CDR3nt: TGTGCCAGCAGCCCCACTAGCGGGGGTTACAATGAGCAGTTCTTC
CDR3aa: CASSPTSGGYNEQFF